This T cell receptor (beta chain) was recorded in a study of neurological immune-mediated disorders. Study results and caveats: Phylogenetic grouping assigned the repertoires of 18 of 34 multiple sclerosis patients to a single related-CDR3 cluster, which may represent a signature.

The CDR3 runs to 15 residues. Germline CDR1 is SGHRS and CDR2 is YFSETQ. The trim removed 4 bases at V and 6 bases at J, leaving 10 bases unmatched. Each TCR transcript was tagged with a 10-nucleotide random UMI during 5'RACE. TCRdb re-derived calls from the 5' RACE reads in MiXCR, one entry per CDR3 protein. The sample consists of about 10,000 distinct CDR3 sequences, 20% to 25% of them appearing once. This clonotype has a count of ten or more. What it binds is unknown. This rearrangement joins TRBV5-1 to TRBJ2-1; 7 positions agree with TRBD1. This sequence was found in a middle-aged woman with multiple sclerosis. The sequencing input was CD8+ T cells from blood. The CDR3 reads CASSLARGSANEQFF. Written as DNA, the CDR3 is TGCGCCAGCAGCCTCGCCAGGGGGAGTGCCAATGAGCAGTTCTTC.